Listed below are T cell receptor beta chains from one sample, sequenced in a study of T cells in Graves' hyperthyroidism and ophthalmopathy. One entry per CDR3 protein results from TCRdb running MiXCR on the multiplex PCR reads. The sample includes about 640,000 distinct CDR3 sequences, around 21% of them seen just once. The sequencing sample was made of blood. The receptors were gathered from a man aged 25-45 years with Graves' ophthalmopathy. Both conserved end residues are part of each CDR3. D genes are given only for firm matches. For some rows the clone size is stated as once, few or many, or as a class when expanded; others skip it.

V	J	size	D	DNA	CDR3
TRBV29-1	TRBJ1-1	few	NA	TGCAGCGTTGTGAGGGGTACTGGGGACAAAGCTTTCTTT	CSVVRGTGDKAFF
TRBV29-1	TRBJ2-1	NA	NA	TGCAGCGTTGACCCACTCTACAATGAGCAGTTCTTC	CSVDPLYNEQFF
TRBV20-1	TRBJ2-2	many	NA	TGCAGTGCACCGGACAGAAACACCGGGGAGCTGTTTTTT	CSAPDRNTGELFF
TRBV5-5	TRBJ2-7	many	NA	TGTGCCAGCAGCTTGACCCTAGGGGTCCACGAGCAGTACTTC	CASSLTLGVHEQYF
TRBV6-2/TRBV6-3	TRBJ1-1	many	NA	TGTGCCAGCAGCCCTCGACTTACGAACACTGAAGCTTTCTTT	CASSPRLTNTEAFF
TRBV30	TRBJ1-1	few	NA	TGTGCCTGGACCCCTGTATACAGCGAGAACACTGAAGCTTTCTTT	CAWTPVYSENTEAFF
TRBV29-1	TRBJ2-5	NA	NA	TGCAGCGCCGGGGCTCAAGAGACCCAGTACTTC	CSAGAQETQYF
TRBV9	TRBJ2-3	NA	NA	TGTGCCAGCAGCGTAGAGGGGAGGGGGCCCACAGATACGCAGTATTTT	CASSVEGRGPTDTQYF
TRBV20-1	TRBJ1-2	few	NA	TGCAGTGCTAGAGATCCGGCGGACTCTAACTATGGCTACACCTTC	CSARDPADSNYGYTF
TRBV6-2/TRBV6-3	TRBJ2-7	many	NA	TGTGCCAGCAGTTACGGGGTCAACGAGCAGTACTTC	CASSYGVNEQYF
TRBV15	TRBJ2-3	NA	NA	TGTGCCACCAGCCTACAGTACACAGATACGCAGTATTTT	CATSLQYTDTQYF
TRBV4-1	TRBJ2-7	few	TRBD2	TGCGCCAGCAGCCAAGTCTTAGCGGGAGTCCCCGTCGACGAGCAGTACTTC	CASSQVLAGVPVDEQYF
TRBV20-1	TRBJ1-6	NA	NA	TGCAGTGCTAGCCCCCCTCTTTGGGAGGATTCACACCTCCACTTT	CSASPPLWEDSHLHF
TRBV18	TRBJ1-1	few	TRBD1	TGTGCCAGCTCACCAAGGGACAGGACCCTAATGAACACTGAAGCTTTCTTT	CASSPRDRTLMNTEAFF
TRBV24-1	TRBJ1-5	NA	TRBD1	TGTGCCACTTACAGGGGTGGTCATAGCAATCAGCCCCAGCATTTT	CATYRGGHSNQPQHF
TRBV5-4	TRBJ2-1	NA	NA	TGTGCCAGCAGTTCATGGGGGGATGAGCAGTTCTTC	CASSSWGDEQFF
TRBV20-1	TRBJ2-3	NA	TRBD2	TGCAGTGCCCCTAGCGGGACCACAGATACGCAGTATTTT	CSAPSGTTDTQYF
TRBV5-1	TRBJ2-7	NA	TRBD2	TGCGCCAGCAGCTCGTCTAGCGGGTTAAGGGAGCAGTACTTC	CASSSSSGLREQYF
TRBV24-1	TRBJ1-1	NA	NA	TGTGCCACCAGTGACTCGGACAGGAACACTGAAGCTTTCTTT	CATSDSDRNTEAFF
TRBV7-8	TRBJ1-2	many	NA	TGTGCCAGCACCGAACCAACCAGGGTGGTAGGAGGCTACACCTTC	CASTEPTRVVGGYTF
TRBV10-3	TRBJ2-1	few	TRBD1	TGTGCCATCAGCCCCGGGACAGATGAGAATGAGCAGTTCTTC	CAISPGTDENEQFF
TRBV12-3/TRBV12-4	TRBJ1-1	NA	NA	TGTGCCAGCAAGACCCCTACGTTAACTGAAGCTTTCTTT	CASKTPTLTEAFF
TRBV5-1	TRBJ2-5	few	TRBD1	TGCGCCAGCAGCTTGGCCGGATCAGGGGGCACGCAAGAGACCCAGTACTTC	CASSLAGSGGTQETQYF
TRBV7-2	TRBJ2-1	many	NA	TGTGCCAGCAGCCTAAGACTAGTAGGTGAGCAGTTCTTC	CASSLRLVGEQFF
TRBV12-3/TRBV12-4	TRBJ2-1	many	TRBD1	TGTGCCAGCAGTTCCGGGACAGGTCATTACAATGAGCAGTTCTTC	CASSSGTGHYNEQFF
TRBV20-1	TRBJ2-7	few	NA	TGCAGTGCTAAAAACAAAGAACGGGACTTGCCGTCCTACGAGCAGTACTTC	CSAKNKERDLPSYEQYF
TRBV13	TRBJ2-1	few	TRBD2	TGTGCCAGCAGCATTAGCGGGAGTGAGCAGTTCTTC	CASSISGSEQFF
TRBV2	TRBJ2-1	few	TRBD2	TGTGCCAGCAGTCTTACACTAGCGGGAGGCGGCAATGAGCAGTTCTTC	CASSLTLAGGGNEQFF
TRBV6-1	TRBJ2-1	few	NA	TGTGCCAGCAGGAGTCCCGGGACGGGTTACAATGAGCAGTTCTTC	CASRSPGTGYNEQFF
TRBV6-2/TRBV6-3	TRBJ2-1	few	TRBD2	TGTGCCAGCAGCCTCAGCAGACTAGCGGGGTGGGCCTACAATGAGCAGTTCTTC	CASSLSRLAGWAYNEQFF
TRBV20-1	TRBJ2-5	few	NA	TGCAGTGCCAGAGGGGGACATAGGGGGTACCAAGAGACCCAGTACTTC	CSARGGHRGYQETQYF
TRBV7-9	TRBJ1-1	many	TRBD1	TGTGCCAGCAGCTTTGACAGGGGGCATACTGAAGCTTTCTTT	CASSFDRGHTEAFF
TRBV4-1	TRBJ1-1	NA	NA	TGCGCCAGCAACGGGGGGGGAGAAACTGAAGCTTTCTTT	CASNGGGETEAFF
TRBV6-9	TRBJ1-4	NA	TRBD1	TGTGCCAGCAGTTTTCCGGGACAGGAGGGGGAAAAACTGTTTTTT	CASSFPGQEGEKLFF
TRBV7-2	TRBJ2-7	many	NA	TGTGCCAGCAGCTTAGCTGGCGGGTACTACGAGCAGTACTTC	CASSLAGGYYEQYF
TRBV5-6	TRBJ2-2	NA	NA	TGTGCCAGCAGCTGGGGACGGACAGCACCCACCGGGGAGCTGTTTTTT	CASSWGRTAPTGELFF
TRBV27	TRBJ2-3	few	NA	TGTGCCAGCAGGACATCAGGGGAGGGGTCAGATACGCAGTATTTT	CASRTSGEGSDTQYF
TRBV7-2	TRBJ1-3	NA	NA	TGTGCCAGCAGCGGGGACTTTGGGGTCTCTGGAAACACCATATATTTT	CASSGDFGVSGNTIYF
TRBV25-1	TRBJ2-1	few	NA	TGTGCCAGCAGTGAATTGAGGACTATCGCATACAATGAGCAGTTCTTC	CASSELRTIAYNEQFF
TRBV18	TRBJ1-2	NA	TRBD1	TGTGCCAGCTCACGTCAGGAGGACAGGGGGATCTATGGCTACACCTTC	CASSRQEDRGIYGYTF
TRBV3-1	TRBJ1-1	many	NA	TGTGCCAGCAGCCAATACCAGGGGAACACTGAAGCTTTCTTT	CASSQYQGNTEAFF
TRBV20-1	TRBJ2-1	NA	TRBD2	TGCAGTGCTAGAGTGGCTAGCGGGAGAGAATACAATGAGCAGTTCTTC	CSARVASGREYNEQFF
TRBV11-2	TRBJ2-3	many	NA	TGTGCCAGCAGCCGAGATCCCACACACACAGATACGCAGTATTTT	CASSRDPTHTDTQYF
TRBV7-8	TRBJ2-5	NA	NA	TGTGCCAGCAGCTTCGCAATTCGGGAGACCCAGTACTTC	CASSFAIRETQYF
TRBV6-8	TRBJ2-1	few	TRBD2	TGTGCCAGCAGTTATTGGACTAGCGGGATAAATGAGCAGTTCTTC	CASSYWTSGINEQFF
TRBV6-1	TRBJ1-4	few	NA	TGTGCCAGCAGTGAAGCGCCGGCCTCCGAAAAACTGTTTTTT	CASSEAPASEKLFF
TRBV30	TRBJ2-3	NA	TRBD2	TGTGCCTGGAGTGTACAAGCGGGAGTAGCAGATACGCAGTATTTT	CAWSVQAGVADTQYF
TRBV24-1	TRBJ1-1	many	NA	TGTGCCACCAGTGATTACCGGGACGGGTACACTGAAGCTTTCTTT	CATSDYRDGYTEAFF